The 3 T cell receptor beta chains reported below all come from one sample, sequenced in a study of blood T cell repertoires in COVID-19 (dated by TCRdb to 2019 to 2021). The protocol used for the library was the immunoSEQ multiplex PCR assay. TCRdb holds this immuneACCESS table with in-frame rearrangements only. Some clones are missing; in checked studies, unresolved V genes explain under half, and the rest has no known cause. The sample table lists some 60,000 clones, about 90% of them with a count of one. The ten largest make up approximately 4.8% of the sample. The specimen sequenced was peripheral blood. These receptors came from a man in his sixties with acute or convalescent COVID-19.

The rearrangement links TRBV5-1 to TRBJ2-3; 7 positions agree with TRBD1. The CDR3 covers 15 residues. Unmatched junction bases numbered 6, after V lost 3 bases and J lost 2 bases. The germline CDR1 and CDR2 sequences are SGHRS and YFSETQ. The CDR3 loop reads CASSSGQALTDTQYF. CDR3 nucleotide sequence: TGCGCCAGCAGCTCCGGACAGGCCCTCACAGATACGCAGTATTTT.

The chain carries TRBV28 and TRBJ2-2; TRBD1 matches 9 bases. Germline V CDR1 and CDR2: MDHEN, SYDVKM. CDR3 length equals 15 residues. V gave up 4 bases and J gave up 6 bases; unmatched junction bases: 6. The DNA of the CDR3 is TGTGCCAGCAGTTCCGGGGACAGGGATGCCGGGGAGCTGTTTTTT. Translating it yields CASSSGDRDAGELFF.

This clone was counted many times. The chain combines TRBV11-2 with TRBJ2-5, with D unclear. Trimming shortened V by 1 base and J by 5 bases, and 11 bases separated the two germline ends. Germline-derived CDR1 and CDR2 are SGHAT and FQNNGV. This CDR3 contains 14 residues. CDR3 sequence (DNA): TGTGCCAGCAGCTTAGGTGGCCCCAGGGAGACCCAGTACTTC. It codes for CASSLGGPRETQYF.